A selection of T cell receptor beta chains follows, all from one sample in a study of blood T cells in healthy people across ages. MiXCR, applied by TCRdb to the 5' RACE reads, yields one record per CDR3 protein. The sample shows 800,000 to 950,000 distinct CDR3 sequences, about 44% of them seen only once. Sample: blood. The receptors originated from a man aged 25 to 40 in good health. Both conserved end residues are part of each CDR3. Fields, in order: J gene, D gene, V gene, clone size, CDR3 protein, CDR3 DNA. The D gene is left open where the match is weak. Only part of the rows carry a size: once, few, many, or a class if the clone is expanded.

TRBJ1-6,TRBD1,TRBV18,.,CASSPAGQGPDSPLHF,TGTGCCAGCTCACCAGCCGGACAGGGCCCTGATTCACCCCTCCACTTT
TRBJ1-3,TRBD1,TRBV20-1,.,CSALPDRGNRGAGNTIYF,TGCAGTGCTCTCCCGGACAGGGGCAATCGGGGGGCTGGAAACACCATATATTTT
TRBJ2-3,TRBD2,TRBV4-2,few,CASSQDWGTSRGDTQYF,TGTGCCAGCAGCCAAGACTGGGGGACTAGCAGAGGAGATACGCAGTATTTT
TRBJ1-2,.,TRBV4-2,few,CASSQDGGGYGYTF,TGTGCCAGCAGCCAAGATGGTGGGGGCTATGGCTACACCTTC
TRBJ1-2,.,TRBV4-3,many,CASSQDGFYGYTF,TGCGCCAGCAGCCAAGACGGATTCTATGGCTACACCTTC
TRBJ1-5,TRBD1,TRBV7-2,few,CASSLAGQGFRNQPQHF,TGTGCCAGCAGCTTAGCGGGACAGGGTTTCCGCAATCAGCCCCAGCATTTT
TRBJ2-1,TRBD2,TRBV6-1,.,CASRKLAGHLNEQFF,TGTGCCAGCAGAAAACTAGCGGGTCATCTCAATGAGCAGTTCTTC
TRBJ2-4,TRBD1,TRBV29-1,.,CSVERRRDSENIQYF,TGCAGCGTTGAGCGTCGCCGGGACAGCGAAAACATTCAGTACTTC
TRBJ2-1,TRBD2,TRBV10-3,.,CAIMNLGLATEQFF,TGTGCCATCATGAACCTCGGACTAGCGACTGAGCAGTTCTTC
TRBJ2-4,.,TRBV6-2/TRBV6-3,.,CASSPTDINIQYF,TGTGCCAGCAGTCCCACCGACATTAACATTCAGTACTTC
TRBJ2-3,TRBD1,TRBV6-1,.,CASSVPGQGAEDTQYF,TGTGCCAGCAGTGTTCCAGGACAGGGGGCTGAGGATACGCAGTATTTT
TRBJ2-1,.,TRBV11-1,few,CASSTLRANEQFF,TGTGCCAGCAGCACCCTCAGGGCCAATGAGCAGTTCTTC
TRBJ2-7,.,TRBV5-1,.,CASSLAGGVNSYEQYF,TGCGCCAGCAGCTTGGCCGGCGGGGTGAACTCCTACGAGCAGTACTTC
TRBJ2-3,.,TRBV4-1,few,CASSQGGPSDTQYF,TGCGCCAGCAGCCAAGGAGGACCTTCGGATACGCAGTATTTT
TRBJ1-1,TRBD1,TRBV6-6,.,CASSKGAMNTEVFF,TGTGCCAGCAGTAAGGGGGCAATGAACACTGAAGTTTTCTTT
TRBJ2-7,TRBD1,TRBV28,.,CASRGQGSSSYEQYF,TGTGCCAGCAGAGGACAGGGGTCAAGCTCCTACGAGCAGTACTTC
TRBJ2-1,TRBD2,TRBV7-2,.,CASRPGSGGDYNEQFF,TGTGCCAGCAGACCGGGGAGCGGGGGGGATTACAATGAGCAGTTCTTC